This entry features one TCR beta chain sequence. What it binds is unknown. The Oncomine TCR Beta short-read assay was what sequenced the DNA obtained from cultured CD4+ T cells. TCRdb independently ran MiXCR on the PCR reads; one entry per CDR3 protein. The sample lists fewer than 15,000 distinct CDR3 sequences, just under 35% occurring once. These data come from a study of vaccination and CD4 T cells after COVID-19. About the study: In the convalescent cohort, there were six males and four females, two of them Hispanic. At a median around 65 days (range 14 to 241) after dose two, post-vaccine samples were obtained. The cells in question were stimulated using overlapping spike peptides derived from SARS-CoV-2, HCoV-NL63, HCoV-OC43 and HCoV-229E.

CDR1 and CDR2 from the germline V gene are SGHRS and YFSETQ. The V segment lost 7 bases and the J segment 0 bases; nucleotides outside the gene matches: 10. This CDR3 has 15 residues. Treatment indicated: approximately nine-day PBMC culture with coronavirus spike peptide pools or control peptides (ViraFEST assay). The sequenced material came from CD4+ T cells from blood, cultured in vitro. The chain has TRBV5-1 and TRBJ2-7; 7 bases match TRBD2. The origin of this receptor is a human donor who had recovered from COVID-19. CDR3 in amino acids: CASRFRAGSSYEQYF. In nucleotides, the CDR3 is TGCGCCAGCCGTTTCCGAGCGGGAAGCTCCTACGAGCAGTACTTC.